The source of this TCR beta chain is a study of blood T cell repertoires in COVID-19. The overall study: The analysed material was cDNA or gDNA that came from T cells, B-cell-depleted T cells, or PBMCs.

Participants, 18 to 89 years old, spanned 24 US areas. Either two negative PCRs, clearance, or symptom resolution qualified Cohort 3 donors as recovered. The V and J ends lost 4 bases and 6 bases respectively, with 10 bases between them. This CDR3 contains 13 residues. Authors' processing steps: Reference gene primer amplification gave nucleated cell count estimates. Generated by immunoSEQ multiplex PCR, the TCRdb table keeps only in-frame clones and is missing some. That table gives V, J and clone size, and the DNA gave D and trimming. The sample consists of fewer than 400,000 clones, 80% to 90% of them appearing once.

The chain carries TRBV12-3 or TRBV12-4 and TRBJ2-1, with D possibly being TRBD1 (5 bases). Sequenced material: PBMCs or T cells enriched from blood (not recorded which). The TCR comes from a man under 40 who had recovered from COVID-19. CDR3 loop: CASSSTVFNEQFF. The CDR3 DNA follows: TGTGCCAGCAGTTCGACAGTTTTCAATGAGCAGTTCTTC.